A selection of T cell receptor beta chains follows, all from one sample in a study of read filtering for tumor transcriptome and immune sequencing. Each CDR3 protein is one row after TCRdb ran MiXCR on the reads. The table records fewer than 45,000 distinct CDR3 sequences, roughly 12% of them present only once. Material: a population of CD138-negative cells sorted from bone marrow. These receptors were taken from a donor older than 35 with multiple myeloma. Each CDR3 is given with its conserved first and last residue. Each record gives: J gene, D gene, clone size, V gene, CDR3 DNA, CDR3 protein. A D gene is named only where the DNA matches it firmly. Expanded clones are given a class, and other clones once, few, many or no size at all.

>TRBJ2-2|.|many|TRBV11-2
TGTGCCAGCAGCCTTGTTATCAACACCGGGGAGCTGTTTTTT
CASSLVINTGELFF
>TRBJ2-1|TRBD2|many|TRBV6-6
TGTGCCAGCAGTTCCCCCGTGAGTCGGGGGGGGGGTGAGCAGTTCTTC
CASSSPVSRGGGEQFF
>TRBJ1-5|.|many|TRBV5-6
TGTGCCAGCAGCTTGGACGGGCGGATCGCTCAGCCCCAGCATTTT
CASSLDGRIAQPQHF
>TRBJ1-6|.|many|TRBV28
TGTGCCAGCAGTTTAAGGTTCATGGGCTCCACCGGGCCGAATTCACCCCTCCACTTT
CASSLRFMGSTGPNSPLHF
>TRBJ2-1|TRBD2|many|TRBV2
TGTGCCAGCAGTGGAGCGGGGGGCCTTAATGAGCAGTTCTTC
CASSGAGGLNEQFF
>TRBJ1-2|TRBD1|many|TRBV7-8
TGTGCCAGCAGCCCGGGACAGGACTATGGCTACACCTTC
CASSPGQDYGYTF
>TRBJ2-3|.|many|TRBV12-3/TRBV12-4
TGTGCCAGCAGACCCCCCGGGACAGATACGCAGTATTTT
CASRPPGTDTQYF
>TRBJ2-2|.|few|TRBV6-6
TGTGCCAGCACGAGACAGGCCGACACCGGGGAGCTGTTTTTT
CASTRQADTGELFF
>TRBJ2-7|.|many|TRBV3-1
TGTGCCAGCAGCCGGGGGGCCGTGGGCTACGAGCAGTACTTC
CASSRGAVGYEQYF
>TRBJ2-1|.|many|TRBV5-1
TGCGCCAGCAGCTTGGCAGGGGCCACTGAGCAGTTCTTC
CASSLAGATEQFF
>TRBJ2-6|.|.|TRBV25-1
TGTGCCAGTGCGAGGGCTGGGGCCAACGTCCTGACTTTC
CASARAGANVLTF
>TRBJ2-1|TRBD2|many|TRBV7-9
TGTGCCAGCAGCTTAACCGGGGGGACCTACAATGAGCAGTTCTTC
CASSLTGGTYNEQFF
>TRBJ2-1|.|many|TRBV2
TGTGCCAGCATGGAGACTGTAAGCTCCTACAATGAGCAGTTCTTC
CASMETVSSYNEQFF
>TRBJ2-3|TRBD2|many|TRBV6-1
TGTGCCAGCAGTCCCTGGGGACTAGCGGGGATTAGCACAGATACGCAGTATTTT
CASSPWGLAGISTDTQYF
>TRBJ1-1|.|many|TRBV7-2
TGTGCCAGCAGCTTAGGGCCTTTCGGAGCTTTCTTT
CASSLGPFGAFF
>TRBJ1-3|.|few|TRBV7-9
TGTGCCAGCAGCTTGGGTAACTCTGGAAACACCATATATTTT
CASSLGNSGNTIYF
>TRBJ2-7|TRBD1|many|TRBV20-1
TGCAGTGCCCTATGGACAGGGAGCTCCTACGAGCAGTACTTC
CSALWTGSSYEQYF
>TRBJ2-1|TRBD1|many|TRBV28
TGTGCCAGCAGTTTCCTGACGGGACAGGGTTACAATGAGCAGTTCTTC
CASSFLTGQGYNEQFF
>TRBJ2-1|.|few|TRBV5-5
TGTGCCAGCAGCTTGCCCAAGGGACGAAATGAGCAGTTCTTC
CASSLPKGRNEQFF
>TRBJ2-2|TRBD1|many|TRBV28
TGTGCCAGCAGTTTGGCCGGGACAGGGGCAACCGGGGAGCTGTTTTTT
CASSLAGTGATGELFF
>TRBJ2-3|.|many|TRBV10-3
TGTGCCATCAGTCCTTACCGAGGAGATACGCAGTATTTT
CAISPYRGDTQYF
>TRBJ2-3|.|many|TRBV3-1
TGTGCCAGCAGCCAAATAGGGGTGGCGGCAGATACGCAGTATTTT
CASSQIGVAADTQYF
>TRBJ2-1|.|many|TRBV19
TGTGCCAGTAGTGTTCCGGGACACTACAATGAGCAGTTCTTC
CASSVPGHYNEQFF
>TRBJ2-2|TRBD1|many|TRBV9
TGTGCCAGCAGCGGAGACAGGGCAACGCTGTTTTTT
CASSGDRATLFF
>TRBJ2-1|TRBD2|many|TRBV11-3
TGTGCCAGCAGCTTAGAAGGCGGGGGGGCCATGTACAATGAGCAGTTCTTC
CASSLEGGGAMYNEQFF
>TRBJ2-1|TRBD1|many|TRBV7-9
TGTGCCAGCAGCCTGGGACAGGGGGCGCAAAATGAGCAGTTCTTC
CASSLGQGAQNEQFF
>TRBJ2-5|.|many|TRBV11-1
TGTGCCAGCAGCTTTGGCAGTCAAGAGACCCAGTACTTC
CASSFGSQETQYF
>TRBJ2-5|TRBD2|.|TRBV7-9
TGTGCCACTCCAGGGAGGGGTCAAGAGACCCAGTACTTC
CATPGRGQETQYF
>TRBJ2-7|TRBD1|many|TRBV20-1
TGCAGTGCTTACCACGGGGACAGGGGGCGGGAGCAGTACTTC
CSAYHGDRGREQYF
>TRBJ2-2|TRBD2|.|TRBV6-6
TGTGCCAGCAGTTTGGCTAGCGGGGTGAACACCGGGGAGCTGTTTTTT
CASSLASGVNTGELFF
>TRBJ2-1|.|many|TRBV6-5
TGTGCCAGTCAGGAGGGACACGCCGCCAGCTACAATGAGCAGTTCTTC
CASQEGHAASYNEQFF
>TRBJ2-2|.|many|TRBV29-1
TGCAGCGTTGTGGGACTTCAAAACACCGGGGAGCTGTTTTTT
CSVVGLQNTGELFF
>TRBJ1-5|TRBD1|many|TRBV20-1
TGCAGTGCTAGGGAGGGGGCTCAGCCCCAGCATTTT
CSAREGAQPQHF
>TRBJ1-1|.|many|TRBV29-1
TGCAGCGTATTACAGGGTAATGCTGAAGCTTTCTTT
CSVLQGNAEAFF
>TRBJ2-2|TRBD2|many|TRBV19
TGTGCCAGTAGTATAATACTAGCGGGGTACACCGGGGAGCTGTTTTTT
CASSIILAGYTGELFF
>TRBJ1-2|TRBD1|many|TRBV5-6
TGTGCCAGCAGGTACAATACAGGGGTCAGCTATGGCTACACCTTC
CASRYNTGVSYGYTF
>TRBJ1-1|TRBD1|.|TRBV7-8
TGTGCCAGCAGCCCTCTCTCGACAGGGGGGAGCACTGAAGCTTTCTTT
CASSPLSTGGSTEAFF
>TRBJ1-3|.|many|TRBV29-1
TGCAGCGCCGAAACAGGCAACACCATATATTTT
CSAETGNTIYF
>TRBJ2-6|.|.|TRBV5-1
TGCGCCAGCAGCTGCATCCCAGATCATGGGGCCAACGTCCAGACTTTC
CASSCIPDHGANVQTF
>TRBJ2-2|TRBD1|many|TRBV5-1
TGCGCCAGCAGCCCGAAACAGGGGTACGGGGAGCTGTTTTTT
CASSPKQGYGELFF
>TRBJ2-7|TRBD1|many|TRBV5-6
TGTGCCAGCAGCTTCGGGACAGGGTCCTACGAGCAGTACTTC
CASSFGTGSYEQYF
>TRBJ2-3|TRBD1|many|TRBV20-1
TGCAGTGCTAAGACAGGGGGCGACACAGATACGCAGTATTTT
CSAKTGGDTDTQYF
>TRBJ2-2|.|few|TRBV3-1
TGTGCCAGCAGCCAAGAGGGAGCGCTGACCGGGGAGCTGTTTTTT
CASSQEGALTGELFF
>TRBJ2-5|TRBD1|many|TRBV7-8
TGTGCCAGCAGCCACCGGGACAGGGGGCGAGAGACCCAGTACTTC
CASSHRDRGRETQYF
>TRBJ1-3|.|many|TRBV3-1
TGTGCCAGCAGCCCCGGAAGCTCTGGAAACACCATATATTTT
CASSPGSSGNTIYF
>TRBJ1-1|.|many|TRBV19
TGTGCCAGTAGGGCCCCTGGCTCCGCCAAGGGTGAAGCTTTCTTT
CASRAPGSAKGEAFF
>TRBJ2-1|TRBD1|many|TRBV7-2
TGTGCCAGCAGCGCGACAGGGCATGAGCAGTTCTTC
CASSATGHEQFF
>TRBJ2-3|.|many|TRBV6-6
TGTGCCAGCAGTTACTTACACAGGGAGGACGGCACAGATACGCAGTATTTT
CASSYLHREDGTDTQYF
>TRBJ1-1|.|many|TRBV5-6
TGTGCCAGCAGCACCCGCGGCAGGGTCGCTGAAGCTTTCTTT
CASSTRGRVAEAFF